This T cell receptor (beta chain) was identified during a study of regulatory T cells in long-lasting Graves disease. This clonotype was seen many times. Time point of the sample: newly diagnosed GD, antithyroid drugs for less than 3 months. The TCR library was prepared using RNA isolated from PBMCs. According to the study, TCR beta libraries were built with iRepertoire HTBI primers and CDR3-region Arm-PCR. MiXCR, run by TCRdb on the multiplex PCR reads, gives a single entry per CDR3 protein. The table records 560,000 or so distinct CDR3 sequences, about 16% of them present only once. These data also featured in a second study, about T cells in Graves' hyperthyroidism and ophthalmopathy. As that report states: Orbital computed tomography, thyroid ultrasound, serum thyroxine and TRAb, and clinical symptoms together informed the diagnoses. With the HTBI primer set, the TCR CDR3 went through a first round of RT-PCR.

This sample comprised peripheral blood mononuclear cells (PBMCs), obtained at new diagnosis, from a patient treated with antithyroid drugs. The TCR sequence derives from a man between 18 and 35 years old with Graves disease.

CDR3 protein: CASSHGQGNTEAFF. In DNA, the CDR3 is TGTGCCAGCAGCCACGGACAGGGGAACACTGAAGCTTTCTTT. The chain carries TRBV7-9 and TRBJ1-1; TRBD1 matches at 8 bases. CDR1 is SEHNR and CDR2 is FQNEAQ in the germline V gene (reference sequence). The ends lost 5 bases at V and 1 base at J; junction bases unmatched: 3. The length of the CDR3 is 14 residues.